These T cell receptor beta chains were read from a single sample in a study of Ad26.COV2.S vaccination and SARS-CoV-2 variants. Libraries were prepared by immunoSEQ multiplex PCR; TCRdb keeps only in-frame clonotypes and omits some of them. The sample has some 290,000 clones; roughly 84% are singletons. Sequenced material: peripheral blood, taken in a trial of Ad26.COV2.S vaccine versus placebo. The receptors stem from a person aged 18-65 years who received the Ad26.COV2.S COVID-19 vaccine or a placebo. CDR3s include the opening cysteine and the closing phenylalanine or tryptophan. A D gene is named only where the DNA matches it firmly. Size values are once, few and many counts, or a class for expanded clones, and some rows have none.

>TRBV15|.|.|TRBJ2-3
CATSRGGLLNTDTQYF
TGTGCCACCAGCAGAGGAGGTCTCCTCAACACAGATACGCAGTATTTT
>TRBV4-3|.|once|TRBJ2-7
CASSQEPGSYEQYF
TGCGCCAGCAGCCAAGAGCCAGGGAGCTACGAGCAGTACTTC
>TRBV7-9|.|.|TRBJ2-2
CASSTDLFRGELFF
TGTGCCAGCAGCACGGACTTGTTCCGTGGGGAGCTGTTTTTT
>TRBV19|.|.|TRBJ2-5
CASSTEETQYF
TGTGCCAGTAGTACTGAAGAGACCCAGTACTTC
>TRBV7-9|.|.|TRBJ1-3
CASSQGQPGNTIYF
TGTGCCAGCAGCCAAGGACAGCCGGGAAACACCATATATTTT
>TRBV19|.|.|TRBJ1-1
CASKTDPTEAFF
TGTGCCAGTAAGACAGATCCCACTGAAGCTTTCTTT
>TRBV11-2|.|once|TRBJ2-7
CASSWTPTYEQYF
TGTGCCAGCAGCTGGACACCAACCTACGAGCAGTACTTC
>TRBV6-6|TRBD1|.|TRBJ2-7
CASVGYGTGVSYEQYF
TGTGCCAGCGTGGGGTATGGGACAGGGGTCTCCTACGAGCAGTACTTC
>TRBV2|.|once|TRBJ1-5
CASNAGSLSAQHF
TGTGCCAGCAACGCAGGGTCACTTTCGGCCCAGCATTTT
>TRBV3-1/TRBV3-2|.|.|TRBJ1-1
CASSQATFTEAFF
TGTGCCAGCAGCCAAGCGACCTTCACTGAAGCTTTCTTT
>TRBV11-2|TRBD1|.|TRBJ1-6
CASSPPGTESSPLHF
TGTGCCAGCAGCCCTCCCGGGACAGAGAGTTCACCCCTCCACTTT
>TRBV6-5|TRBD1|.|TRBJ2-1
CASSRDTGVHNEQFF
TGTGCCAGCAGTAGGGACACAGGGGTCCACAATGAGCAGTTCTTC
>TRBV30|.|few|TRBJ1-5
CAWSVGADNQPQHF
TGTGCCTGGAGTGTTGGGGCAGATAATCAGCCCCAGCATTTT
>TRBV7-2|.|.|TRBJ1-2
CASSAAQRGLTGYTF
TGTGCCAGCAGCGCAGCACAGCGTGGGCTGACGGGCTACACCTTC
>TRBV10-3|.|.|TRBJ2-5
CAISERAGAVQETQYF
TGTGCCATCAGTGAGAGGGCAGGGGCTGTCCAAGAGACCCAGTACTTC
>TRBV18|.|.|TRBJ1-4
CASSLQATNEKLFF
TGTGCCAGCTCACTCCAGGCAACTAATGAAAAACTGTTTTTT
>TRBV7-7|.|.|TRBJ2-2
CASSLRGRDAGELFF
TGTGCCAGCAGCTTAAGGGGAAGGGACGCCGGGGAGCTGTTTTTT
>TRBV2|.|.|TRBJ2-5
CASSEETQYF
TGTGCCAGCAGTGAAGAGACCCAGTACTTC
>TRBV30|.|few|TRBJ1-5
CAWSGQGGPQHF
TGTGCCTGGAGCGGTCAGGGCGGGCCCCAGCATTTT
>TRBV5-1|.|.|TRBJ1-6
CASSLRTDKNNSPLHF
TGCGCCAGCAGCCTTAGGACAGATAAGAATAATTCACCCCTCCACTTT
>TRBV7-9|TRBD1|.|TRBJ1-1
CASIAGGVEAFF
TGTGCCAGCATAGCAGGGGGCGTTGAAGCTTTCTTT
>TRBV6-5|TRBD1|.|TRBJ1-3
CASSSQGDSGNTIYF
TGTGCCAGCAGTTCTCAGGGGGACTCTGGAAACACCATATATTTT
>TRBV6-6|.|.|TRBJ1-2
CASTPGRGAAFYGYTF
TGTGCCAGCACCCCAGGACGCGGAGCTGCATTCTATGGCTACACCTTC
>TRBV29-1|.|once|TRBJ1-3
CSVADAGGRGNTIYF
TGCAGCGTTGCGGACGCGGGGGGCCGTGGAAACACCATATATTTT
>TRBV6-6|TRBD1|.|TRBJ2-7
CASSWGTVYEQYF
TGTGCCAGCAGCTGGGGGACAGTCTACGAGCAGTACTTC
>TRBV19|.|.|TRBJ2-1
CASSTASRFNEQFF
TGTGCCAGTAGTACGGCCTCAAGGTTCAATGAGCAGTTCTTC
>TRBV6-5|.|.|TRBJ1-2
CASSYSQGSNYGYTF
TGTGCCAGCAGTTACTCGCAGGGATCTAACTATGGCTACACCTTC
>TRBV25-1|.|.|TRBJ2-1
CASSEGGRLEQFF
TGTGCCAGCAGTGAGGGCGGTCGACTTGAGCAGTTCTTC
>TRBV2|.|few|TRBJ1-5
CASMAGTLNQPQHF
TGTGCCAGCATGGCCGGGACTCTAAATCAGCCCCAGCATTTT
>TRBV6-5|TRBD2|.|TRBJ2-1
CASSPVPGLPRFF
TGTGCCAGCAGCCCCGTACCGGGACTACCAAGGTTCTTC
>TRBV3-1/TRBV3-2|.|.|TRBJ1-3
CASSHWEGTIYF
TGTGCCAGCAGCCATTGGGAGGGCACCATATATTTT
>TRBV7-2|.|.|TRBJ2-3
CASSSGTADTQYF
TGTGCCAGCAGCTCCGGGACCGCAGATACGCAGTATTTT
>TRBV6-5|.|.|TRBJ2-5
CASRTSARGIETQYF
TGTGCCAGCAGGACCTCCGCCCGAGGGATAGAGACCCAGTACTTC
>TRBV3-1/TRBV3-2|TRBD2|.|TRBJ2-7
CASSRSGGTYEQYF
TGTGCCAGCAGCCGCAGCGGGGGGACCTACGAGCAGTACTTC
>TRBV5-4|.|.|TRBJ2-1
CASSLDGRNNEQFF
TGTGCCAGCAGCTTGGATGGGAGGAACAATGAGCAGTTCTTC
>TRBV21-1|.|.|TRBJ1-5
CASSTQAGLCNQPQHF
TGTGCCAGCAGCACCCAAGCGGGACTTTGCAATCAGCCCCAGCATTTT
>TRBV5-1|TRBD2|.|TRBJ2-5
CASSWDKGGETQYF
TGCGCCAGCAGCTGGGATAAGGGAGGGGAGACCCAGTACTTC
>TRBV2|TRBD1|.|TRBJ1-5
CASSASGQGVSGTYQPQHF
TGTGCCAGCAGTGCTTCCGGACAGGGAGTAAGTGGGACCTATCAGCCCCAGCATTTT
>TRBV3-1/TRBV3-2|TRBD1|.|TRBJ1-1
CASSQFQGVAFF
TGTGCCAGCAGCCAATTTCAGGGGGTGGCTTTCTTT
>TRBV6-1|.|.|TRBJ1-1
CASSDMGRGNTEAFF
TGTGCCAGCAGTGACATGGGAAGGGGGAACACTGAAGCTTTCTTT
>TRBV18|TRBD1|.|TRBJ1-2
CASSPKGTGNGYTF
TGTGCCAGCTCACCTAAGGGGACAGGGAATGGCTACACCTTC
>TRBV19|.|.|TRBJ1-4
CASSITGNEKLFF
TGTGCCAGTAGTATAACGGGAAATGAAAAACTGTTTTTT
>TRBV7-8|.|once|TRBJ2-1
CASSLRLLSSYNEQFF
TGTGCCAGCAGCCTACGACTTCTAAGCTCCTACAATGAGCAGTTCTTC
>TRBV5-5|TRBD1|.|TRBJ1-1
CASSMGQMNTEAFF
TGTGCCAGCAGCATGGGACAGATGAACACTGAAGCTTTCTTT
>TRBV6-5|.|.|TRBJ2-7
CASSYSPAGMSGEQYF
TGTGCCAGCAGTTACTCGCCAGCCGGGATGTCGGGAGAGCAGTACTTC
>TRBV6-2/TRBV6-3|.|.|TRBJ2-3
CASSFDTGYNPTDTQYF
TGTGCCAGCAGTTTCGATACGGGCTATAACCCCACAGATACGCAGTATTTT
>TRBV30|TRBD1|.|TRBJ1-5
CAWRDRVDQPQHF
TGTGCCTGGAGGGACAGGGTCGATCAGCCCCAGCATTTT
>TRBV7-9|TRBD1|few|TRBJ2-2
CASSQKGTVDTGELFF
TGTGCCAGCAGTCAAAAAGGGACAGTTGACACCGGGGAGCTGTTTTTT